This T cell receptor beta chain was sequenced during a study of CD8+CD57+ T cells in acquired aplastic anemia listed by TCRdb under 2018. About the investigation overall: On average, sorted CD4+ and CD8+ cells yielded around 3.1 ug of extracted DNA, with a range of about 0.17 to 27.4 ug. A CD8+CD57+ expansion meant a frequency higher than the mean frequency seen in healthy subjects.

The CDR3 goes from the cysteine to the phenylalanine over 14 residues. The retained sequence is limited to the CDR3, 42 bases, with the frame set at the first base. V drops 5 bases and J drops 3 bases, leaving 13 bases in between. As encoded in the germline V gene, CDR1 is SGHTA while CDR2 is FQGTGA. The patients picked for sequencing were ones in whom flow cytometry had shown an expansion of CD8+CD57+ cells. Severe acquired aplastic anemia was diagnosed in all patients according to International Study of Aplastic Anemia and Agranulocytosis and Camitta criteria. No therapy had been received by the patients at the time of blood sampling. TCR repertoires of sorted CD4+ and CD8+ blood T cells from severe aplastic anemia patients and healthy subjects were deep-sequenced in the study. In the USA, patient enrollment took place under clinicaltrials.gov protocols 00001620, 01623167, 00001397, 00071045, 00081523 and 00961064. Ficoll-Paque density gradient centrifugation was used to isolate peripheral blood mononuclear cells. Before DNA extraction, CD4+ and CD8+ T cells were sorted with FACS or magnetic beads.

Profiling of TCR beta VDJ combinations and CDR3 sequences used genomic DNA as the template. TCR repertoire sequencing was run on an Illumina HiSeq 2000. Regarding the original processing steps: TRBV/TRBJ rearrangement plots, CDR3 size and DJ length profiles, and Simpson's diversity index were used to assess repertoires. The most abundant DNA sequence in the deep sequencing data was defined as the immunodominant clone. CDR3 amino acid sequences were checked for sharing across subjects and were also compared against the VDJdb database and published repertoires. The public reads were quality trimmed at Q25 with fastp and then assembled into clones with MiXCR by TCRdb, keeping productive beta chains. Rows are unified per CDR3 protein, each entry keeping the most common DNA and genes. The V and J calls come from TCRdb's annotation, not from the publication. The sample data list fewer than 200,000 distinct CDR3 sequences, and about 50% of these were observed just once. The ten most abundant clones make up approximately 12% of the sample.

Summary of the overall study and its limitations: Around 31 CD8+ CDR3 sequences were shared between patients and controls but appeared highly expressed in patients and within their immunodominant clones. Between patients and healthy controls, no significant difference in CD8+ Simpson's diversity was found (P=0.060).

This clonotype was seen a few times. Its antigen is still unknown. Base quality data are lacking; no much larger clone is found one base away. This receptor was identified in a human donor with aplastic anemia. The V and J segments used are TRBV7-3 and TRBJ1-1; the D gene is possibly TRBD1, with 6 bases matching. Specimen: sorted CD4+, CD8+, or CD8+CD57+ T cells (not recorded which) from PBMCs. The CDR3 is CASSATGADTEAFF. The DNA reads TGTGCCAGCAGCGCGACAGGTGCGGACACTGAAGCTTTCTTT.